Below, one TCR beta chain is given with its context. The sample belongs to a study of CD8 T cells in Susac syndrome. RNA in amounts of roughly 0.45 to 1 ug was reverse transcribed with random hexamers. With immunoSEQ multiplex PCR, TCR beta CDR3 was amplified across 54 Vbeta and 13 Jbeta. Via MiXCR, TCRdb re-called the immunoSEQ multiplex PCR reads, giving one row per CDR3 protein. The repertoire has about 66,000 distinct CDR3 sequences, around 96% of them found once; the top ten carry around 0.61%. Trimming took 4 bases from V and 5 from J; bases not matched to a gene: 6. Germline CDR1 reads PRHDT; CDR2 reads FYEKMQ (reference sequence). This CDR3 region has 14 residues.

Sequencing input: CD8+ T cells from PBMCs. This clonotype originated in a human donor with multiple sclerosis. This chain connects TRBV13 to TRBJ2-7; 9 bases align to TRBD1. The CDR3 DNA follows: TGTGCCAGCAGCTCCCGGGACAGGGCCCACGAGCAGTACTTC. It is translated as CASSSRDRAHEQYF.